Following are 19 T cell receptor beta chains from one sample sequenced in a study of cytomegalovirus exposure and HLA in healthy donors. PCR used 60 Vbeta primers and 13 Jbeta primers. Sequencing was performed with immunoSEQ multiplex PCR; in TCRdb, only in-frame clones are kept and a portion is missing. The table has over 150,000 clones, 75% to 80% seen once. The specimen was PBMCs. These receptors came from a woman in her thirties or forties in good health and CMV-seropositive.

This clone was observed a handful of times. The genes are TRBV18 and TRBJ1-4; perhaps TRBD1 as D (5 bases). Germline V gene data show CDR1 as KGHSH and CDR2 as LQKENI. This CDR3 has 14 residues. V lost 6 bases and J 5 bases, leaving 13 bases between the germline ends. Here the CDR3 DNA reads TGTGCCAGCTCCATACAGGAAACAAATGAAAAACTGTTTTTT. It yields the protein CASSIQETNEKLFF.

V is TRBV9 and J is TRBJ2-5; tentatively, D is TRBD2 (5 bases). The CDR3 spans 16 residues. Germline-derived CDR1 and CDR2 are SGDLS and YYNGEE. V gave up 0 bases and J gave up 4 bases, with 16 bases separating them. DNA for the CDR3: TGTGCCAGCAGCGTAGCGTTAGAGGGAATTGGAGAGACCCAGTACTTC. It specifies CASSVALEGIGETQYF.

This clone was observed once. This rearrangement joins TRBV7-2 to TRBJ2-3, with D hard to call. Between the trimmed V and J ends, which lost 2 bases and 0 bases, there was a span of 6 bases. The CDR3 contains 14 residues. CDR1 is SGHTA and CDR2 is FQGNSA in the germline V gene. The CDR3 is CASSLYSSTDTQYF. The CDR3 region has the DNA TGTGCCAGCAGCTTATACTCTAGCACAGATACGCAGTATTTT.

The J gene is TRBJ2-2, the V gene TRBV19, with D uncertain. Per the germline V gene, CDR1 is LNHDA and CDR2 is SQIVND (reference sequence). The ends were cut back, 5 bases at V and 0 bases at J, with 10 bases in the middle. The length of the CDR3 is 15 residues. CDR3 DNA: TGTGCCAGTAGTGTGAGAAGCTCGAACACCGGGGAGCTGTTTTTT. It encodes CASSVRSSNTGELFF.

The table lists this clone with a few counts. The CDR3 loop reads CASSPRGAGLSNYGYTF. CDR3 coding DNA: TGCGCCAGCAGCCCAAGAGGGGCGGGACTCAGTAACTATGGCTACACCTTC. This chain uses TRBV5-1 with TRBJ1-2, with D possibly matching TRBD1 (5 bases). Germline V gene sequence: CDR1 SGHRS, CDR2 YFSETQ. The CDR3 runs 17 residues. Trimming removed 4 bases at V and 1 base at J, with 20 bases between. Based on the CDR3 plus reference TRBV5-1 and TRBJ1-2, the full variable domain is KAGVTQTPRYLIKTRGQQVTLSCSPISGHRSVSWYQQTPGQGLQFLFEYFSETQRNKGNFPGRFSGRQFSNSRSEMNVSTLELGDSALYLCASSPRGAGLSNYGYTFGSGTRLTVV.

Details on this clone: Other DNA sequences of this sample code for an identical CDR3. The chain links TRBV28 to TRBJ1-1; no clear D. The CDR3 contains 11 residues. V was shortened by 3 bases and J by 5 bases, with 4 bases between the two germline ends. Looked up from germline, CDR1 is MDHEN and CDR2 is SYDVKM. The CDR3 here is CASSFRTEAFF. The CDR3 DNA sequence: TGTGCCAGCAGTTTCCGTACTGAAGCTTTCTTT.

J is TRBJ1-2 and V is TRBV30; D is unresolved. CDR1 and CDR2 (germline): GTSNPN, SVGIG (reference sequence). V was clipped by 2 bases and J by 7 bases, with 14 bases between them. The CDR3 length is 13 residues. The CDR3 protein is CAWSRSVDSGYTF. The CDR3 region has the DNA TGTGCCTGGAGTCGATCCGTTGACTCTGGCTACACCTTC.

The chain joins TRBV6-5 to TRBJ2-7; TRBD1 matches at 7 bases. After removal of 0 bases from V and 5 bases from J, the junction contained 7 bases not matched to a gene. The CDR3 runs to 15 residues. The germline gives CDR1 MNHEY, CDR2 SVGAGI. Here the CDR3 DNA reads TGTGCCAGCAGTTACTCGGGCAGGGGGTCCAACGAGCAGTACTTC. Translated: CASSYSGRGSNEQYF.

V and J are TRBV11-2 and TRBJ2-1; 13 nucleotides line up with TRBD2. Looked up from germline, CDR1 is SGHAT and CDR2 is FQNNGV. This CDR3 spans 16 amino acids. J gave up 4 bases and V 3 bases, and 3 bases lay outside the gene matches. DNA for the CDR3: TGTGCCAGCAGCTTCGGGACTAGCGGGATTTACAATGAGCAGTTCTTC. Residues: CASSFGTSGIYNEQFF.

The chain is built from TRBV7-6 and TRBJ2-7; 7 bases line up with TRBD1. Germline V CDR1 and CDR2: SGHVS, FNYEAQ. V dropped 8 bases and J dropped 0; count of bases not matched to a gene: 4. The CDR3 is 13 amino acids. For the CDR3, the DNA is TGTGCCAGCCGGGACAGCCTCTCCTACGAGCAGTACTTC. The encoded protein is CASRDSLSYEQYF. Full variable domain (missing parts from reference TRBV7-6 and TRBJ2-7): GAGVSQSPRYKVTKRGQDVALRCDPISGHVSLYWYRQALGQGPEFLTYFNYEAQQDKSGLPNDRFSAERPEGSISTLTIQRTEQRDSAMYRCASRDSLSYEQYFGPGTRLTVT.

V is TRBV2 and J is TRBJ2-3; TRBD2 agrees at 13 bases. This CDR3 is built from 16 residues. V lost 5 bases to trimming and J lost 2 bases; unmatched junction nucleotides: 4. Germline assignment: CDR1 SNHLY and CDR2 FYNNEI. The CDR3 is CASSLGTSGATDTQYF. The CDR3, as DNA: TGTGCCAGCAGTCTTGGGACTAGCGGGGCCACAGATACGCAGTATTTT.

This chain joins TRBV2 and TRBJ1-5; TRBD1 is a possible D gene (5 bases). This CDR3 spans 16 amino acids. The ends were cut back, 6 bases at V and 3 bases at J, with 18 bases in the middle. CDR1 and CDR2 from the germline V gene are SNHLY and FYNNEI. The CDR3 sequence: CASREGLTVHNQPQHF. The CDR3 DNA reads TGTGCCAGCAGGGAGGGTTTGACAGTTCACAATCAGCCCCAGCATTTT.

V and J are TRBV9 and TRBJ1-4; D remains unclear. Germline V gene data show CDR1 as SGDLS and CDR2 as YYNGEE. This CDR3 has 17 amino acids. With 5 bases removed from V and 0 bases from J, the gap between germline ends came to 17 bases. CDR3 protein: CASRGGREDATNEKLFF. Here the CDR3 DNA reads TGTGCCAGCAGGGGCGGGCGGGAGGACGCAACTAATGAAAAACTGTTTTTT.

This clone was observed a few times. The rearrangement uses TRBV19 and TRBJ1-6; 7 bases match TRBD1. Germline trimming cut 8 bases from V and 3 bases from J; bases unmatched to any gene: 7. The CDR3 is made up of 15 amino acids. Germline V gives CDR1 LNHDA, CDR2 SQIVND (reference sequence). The CDR3 loop reads CASPTGPIYNSPLHF. Here the CDR3 DNA reads TGTGCCAGTCCGACAGGGCCCATCTATAATTCACCCCTCCACTTT.

The V call is TRBV6-5, the J call TRBJ1-1; D is undetermined. With 6 bases removed from V and 5 bases from J, the gap between germline ends came to 16 bases. This CDR3 is built from 14 residues. Germline CDR1 MNHEY, CDR2 SVGAGI. CDR3 sequence: CASRSTSRGTEAFF. Written as DNA, the CDR3 is TGTGCCAGCAGGTCAACCTCCCGCGGTACTGAAGCTTTCTTT.

J is TRBJ2-7 and V is TRBV10-3, with 7 bases lining up with TRBD1. The CDR3 is made up of 21 amino acids. Germline CDR1 and CDR2: ENHRY and SYGVKD. V lost 0 bases to trimming and J lost 2 bases; unmatched junction nucleotides: 22. CDR3 amino acids: CAISESIWAGGALPGTYEQYF. DNA for the CDR3: TGTGCCATCAGTGAGTCGATATGGGCAGGGGGAGCCCTCCCAGGGACCTACGAGCAGTACTTC.

The chain couples TRBV6-6 to TRBJ2-3; 8 bases match TRBD2. Germline trimming cut 10 bases from V and 5 bases from J; bases unmatched to any gene: 8. In germline, CDR1 is MNHNY, CDR2 SVGAGI (reference sequence). The CDR3 is 13 amino acids. The CDR3, as DNA: TGTGCCACTCGGGAGGGAGGGGGAGATACGCAGTATTTT. Protein sequence: CATREGGGDTQYF.

This clone was recorded a few times. V gene TRBV7-7 combines with J gene TRBJ2-3; 7 bases match TRBD2. The CDR3 is 15 residues long. In germline, CDR1 is SSHAT, CDR2 FNYEAQ (reference sequence). Losses at the gene ends were 1 base for V and 5 bases for J; bases not matched to a gene: 6. The CDR3 here is CASSLEGGPGDTQYF. In nucleotides, the CDR3 is TGTGCCAGCAGCTTAGAGGGAGGGCCAGGAGATACGCAGTATTTT.

V usage is TRBV7-9 and J usage is TRBJ1-1, with 8 bases aligning to TRBD1. CDR1 and CDR2 (germline): SEHNR, FQNEAQ (reference sequence). J gave up 4 bases and V 4 bases, and 5 bases lay outside the gene matches. This CDR3 is built from 14 residues. The CDR3: CASSWDRKSTEAFF. The CDR3 nucleotides are TGTGCCAGCAGCTGGGACAGGAAGAGCACTGAAGCTTTCTTT.